These 32 T cell receptor beta chains were sequenced from one sample in a study of cytomegalovirus exposure and HLA in healthy donors. PCR amplification relied on 60 Vbeta primers (plus 13 Jbeta primers). Some clones are missing from TCRdb's copy, which holds only in-frame ones; the method was immunoSEQ multiplex PCR. The sample holds more than 85,000 clones, about 68% seen once. Sequencing input: PBMCs. The receptors were gathered from a male donor in good health and CMV-seropositive.

The chain links TRBV9 to TRBJ1-1; D is uncertain. V dropped 3 bases and J dropped 1 base, with 7 bases sitting between them. This CDR3 spans 13 amino acids. Germline V gene lookup returns CDR1 SGDLS and CDR2 YYNGEE. The CDR3 coding sequence is TGTGCCAGCAGCGGTCGACAGAACACTGAAGCTTTCTTT. It specifies CASSGRQNTEAFF.

The chain is built from TRBV7-9 and TRBJ1-4, with D maybe TRBD1 (5 bases). The germline V and J ends were trimmed by 5 bases and 8 bases, with 18 bases remaining between them. Germline V gene lookup returns CDR1 SEHNR and CDR2 FQNEAQ (reference sequence). The CDR3 loop spans 15 amino acids. In nucleotides, the CDR3 is TGTGCCAGCAGCCTTCACGCGGGGGGGGGAGAAAAACTGTTTTTT. It encodes CASSLHAGGGEKLFF.

This sequence joins TRBV7-3 and TRBJ1-1, with D tentatively TRBD1 (5 bases). Trimming left V 2 bases short and J 0 bases short, with 10 bases between. The CDR3 is 15 amino acids. Germline CDR1 and CDR2: SGHTA and FQGTGA. The CDR3 reads CASSLDSWVNTEAFF. DNA of the CDR3: TGTGCCAGCAGCTTAGACAGTTGGGTGAACACTGAAGCTTTCTTT.

This clone was counted once. The chain combines TRBV15 with TRBJ2-3, with D maybe TRBD1 (5 bases). Germline assignment: CDR1 LNHNV and CDR2 YYDKDF (reference sequence). The V and J ends lost 4 bases and 6 bases respectively, with 14 bases between them. The CDR3 contains 14 residues. The CDR3 spells CATSKGQPDDTQYF. In DNA form, the CDR3 reads TGTGCCACCAGCAAAGGACAACCCGACGATACGCAGTATTTT.

This clone is a singleton in its sample. CDR3 region: CASSVGGAVYEQYF. The CDR3 DNA is TGTGCCAGCAGCGTAGGCGGGGCGGTGTACGAGCAGTACTTC. This chain links TRBV9 with TRBJ2-7; possibly TRBD2 for D (6 bases). CDR3 length: 14 residues. Germline V gene sequence: CDR1 SGDLS, CDR2 YYNGEE. V gave up 0 bases and J gave up 4 bases, with 11 bases separating them.

This clone has just one count. The rearrangement joins TRBV29-1 to TRBJ1-1; no definite D call. Germline assignment: CDR1 SQVTM and CDR2 ANQGSEA. This CDR3 contains 11 residues. V was pared by 4 bases and J by 9 bases, with 12 bases between. As DNA, the CDR3 is TGCAGCGTTGTTCGGGAGTTCAAAGCTTTCTTT. It encodes CSVVREFKAFF.

This clone was counted only a few times. The chain carries TRBV2 and TRBJ2-7; 9 bases agree with TRBD1. Germline V gene sequence: CDR1 SNHLY, CDR2 FYNNEI. The CDR3 is 14 residues long. Trimming removed 9 bases from V and 0 bases from J; junction bases left unmatched: 6. The CDR3 nucleotides read TGTGCCAGTAATGGACAGGGGCCCTCCTACGAGCAGTACTTC. Its translation: CASNGQGPSYEQYF.

The chain employs TRBV28 and TRBJ1-1, with a weak D call TRBD1 (5 bases). The germline gives CDR1 MDHEN, CDR2 SYDVKM. V lost 7 bases and J 5 bases, leaving 11 bases between the germline ends. The CDR3 contains 12 residues. As DNA, the CDR3 is TGTGCCAGCACCACAGGTCTGACTGAAGCTTTCTTT. Translation: CASTTGLTEAFF.

A few counts support this clone. The chain is built from TRBV6-1 and TRBJ1-1; D unresolved. Trimming took off 5 bases at V and 5 bases at J, with 18 bases between the two ends. This CDR3 is 15 amino acids long. CDR1 MNHNS and CDR2 SASEGT come from the germline V gene. The chain's CDR3 is CASSTLEPPRTEAFF. CDR3 nucleotide sequence: TGTGCCAGCAGTACCTTAGAGCCGCCCAGGACTGAAGCTTTCTTT.

This rearrangement joins TRBV11-2 to TRBJ1-2; D remains ambiguous. Germline CDR1 and CDR2: SGHAT and FQNNGV. Between the trimmed V and J ends, which lost 5 bases and 2 bases, there was a span of 15 bases. This CDR3 is 15 amino acids long. CDR3 bases: TGTGCCAGCAGCCCTATAGCCTCGCAGAACTATGGCTACACCTTC. The encoded protein is CASSPIASQNYGYTF.

V usage is TRBV7-8 and J usage is TRBJ1-2; 8 nucleotides agree with TRBD1. V shed 4 bases and J 3 bases; nucleotides not matched to a gene: 4. CDR1 is SGHVS and CDR2 is FQNEAQ in the germline V gene. The CDR3 contains 14 residues. As DNA, the CDR3 is TGTGCCAGCAGCTCCAGGGGGCTAGACTATGGCTACACCTTC. Translated, it gives CASSSRGLDYGYTF.

The rearrangement links TRBV4-1 to TRBJ2-1, with 15 bases that match TRBD2. With 4 bases clipped from V and 13 bases from J, the junction kept 5 bases outside the gene matches. The CDR3 is 14 amino acids. Germline V gene data show CDR1 as MGHRA and CDR2 as YSYEKL. This CDR3 is CASSPGLAGGSQFF. In DNA form, the CDR3 reads TGCGCCAGCAGCCCAGGACTAGCGGGGGGGTCCCAGTTCTTC.

The CDR3 sequence is CSARTGGEAFF. The CDR3 region has the DNA TGCAGTGCTAGGACAGGCGGTGAAGCTTTCTTT. This chain connects TRBV20-1 to TRBJ1-1; a weak D match, TRBD1 (6 bases). CDR1 and CDR2 from the germline V gene are DFQATT and SNEGSKA (reference sequence). The CDR3 runs 11 residues. Trimming stripped 3 bases from V and 7 bases from J, with 9 bases between.

The genes are TRBV5-4 and TRBJ1-1; 8 bases agree with TRBD1. Germline loops: CDR1 SGHNT, CDR2 YYREEE (reference sequence). This CDR3 contains 16 residues. V trimming: 5 bases; J trimming: 1 base; junction bases outside the gene matches: 10. This CDR3 is CASSRGGGQENTEAFF. CDR3 bases: TGTGCCAGCAGTAGAGGAGGGGGACAGGAGAACACTGAAGCTTTCTTT.

The genes are TRBV7-9 and TRBJ2-2; tentative D call: TRBD1 (7 bases). V was clipped by 10 bases and J by 7 bases, with 16 bases between them. This CDR3 comprises 13 residues. In germline, CDR1 is SEHNR, CDR2 FQNEAQ (reference sequence). The chain's CDR3 is CATDRAGNGELFF. The CDR3 DNA follows: TGTGCCACCGACAGGGCGGGGAACGGGGAGCTGTTTTTT.

The chain is built from TRBV6-4 and TRBJ2-7; weak D call: TRBD1 (9 bases). This CDR3 comprises 15 residues. Between the trimmed V and J ends, which lost 6 bases and 7 bases, there was a span of 22 bases. Germline assignment: CDR1 MRHNA and CDR2 SNTAGT. CDR3 loop: CASSGGGQGHREQYF. The CDR3, as DNA: TGTGCCAGCAGCGGGGGGGGACAGGGCCACCGGGAGCAGTACTTC.

This rearrangement joins TRBV10-3 to TRBJ2-3, with TRBD1 matching 11 bases. V lost 4 bases and J lost 5; bases outside the gene matches: 2. The CDR3 consists of 14 residues. Germline CDR1 ENHRY, CDR2 SYGVKD. The CDR3 DNA reads as TGTGCCATCAGTGTAGGGACAGGGGGAGATACGCAGTATTTT. This translates into CAISVGTGGDTQYF.

This chain joins TRBV11-2 and TRBJ1-6, with 9 bases aligning to TRBD1. V lost 5 bases to trimming and J lost 10 bases; unmatched junction nucleotides: 9. Germline V gene data show CDR1 as SGHAT and CDR2 as FQNNGV. This CDR3 is 15 amino acids long. Here the CDR3 reads CASSAQGAGMSPLHF. In DNA form, the CDR3 reads TGTGCCAGCAGCGCACAGGGGGCGGGTATGTCACCCCTCCACTTT.

The genes are TRBV19 and TRBJ1-5; no firm D call. V dropped 3 bases and J dropped 11 bases, with 8 bases sitting between them. Germline loops: CDR1 LNHDA, CDR2 SQIVND (reference sequence). This CDR3 has 11 amino acids. The CDR3 nucleotides are TGTGCCAGTAGTATCGGTAGCACCCAGCATTTT. Translated: CASSIGSTQHF.

This clone has a handful of counts. This chain joins TRBV9 and TRBJ1-1; maybe TRBD1 (6 bases). The germline V gene has CDR1 SGDLS and CDR2 YYNGEE. V lost 3 bases and J 7 bases, leaving 13 bases between the germline ends. The CDR3 consists of 13 residues. CDR3 DNA sequence: TGTGCCAGCAGCGAGACAGGAGCCGGTGAAGCTTTCTTT. Translating it yields CASSETGAGEAFF.

The rearrangement uses TRBV30 and TRBJ1-2; 7 bases match TRBD1. Germline CDR1 reads GTSNPN; CDR2 reads SVGIG (reference sequence). This CDR3 is 13 amino acids long. V shed 6 bases, J shed 8 bases, and the junction held 12 bases outside the gene matches. CDR3 amino acids: CACTGTVIGGYTF. In DNA, the CDR3 is TGTGCCTGCACCGGGACAGTGATCGGAGGCTACACCTTC. The full variable domain, its missing parts supplied by reference TRBV30 and TRBJ1-2, is SQTIHQWPATLVQPVGSPLSLECTVEGTSNPNLYWYRQAAGRGLQLLFYSVGIGQISSEVPQNLSASRPQDRQFILSSKKLLLSDSGFYLCACTGTVIGGYTFGSGTRLTVV.

The V call is TRBV30, the J call TRBJ2-3, with 8 bases matching TRBD2. The V segment lost 2 bases and the J segment 2 bases; nucleotides outside the gene matches: 9. The CDR3 extends over 16 amino acids. Per germline, CDR1 GTSNPN and CDR2 SVGIG (reference sequence). CDR3 DNA: TGTGCCTGGAGTAGTGCGTACGGGGGGGCCACAGATACGCAGTATTTT. Translated, it gives CAWSSAYGGATDTQYF.

This chain connects TRBV6-6 to TRBJ2-1; TRBD1 aligns across 8 bases. The length of the CDR3 is 15 residues. V was clipped by 0 bases and J by 6 bases; unmatched bases: 4. Germline assignment: CDR1 MNHNY and CDR2 SVGAGI (reference sequence). DNA of the CDR3: TGTGCCAGCAGTTACTCCGGACAGGGAGGCAATGAGCAGTTCTTC. Its translation: CASSYSGQGGNEQFF.

The chain employs TRBV27 and TRBJ1-6; the D gene is possibly TRBD1 (6 bases). This CDR3 has 15 residues. V was shortened by 0 bases and J by 7 bases, with 10 bases between the two germline ends. Germline values: CDR1 MNHEY, CDR2 SMNVEV (reference sequence). CDR3 in DNA: TGTGCCAGCAGTTTATCGGCACAGGGAAATTCACCCCTCCACTTT. It yields the protein CASSLSAQGNSPLHF.

This clone was seen a few times. The gene calls are TRBV4-3 and TRBJ1-1, with 9 bases that match TRBD1. With V trimmed by 0 bases and J by 0 bases, 8 bases remained unmatched. This CDR3 spans 18 amino acids. The germline V gene encodes CDR1 LGHNA and CDR2 YSLEER. CDR3 in DNA: TGCGCCAGCAGCCAAGAGCGGACAGGGGCGGGTTTGAACACTGAAGCTTTCTTT. Residues: CASSQERTGAGLNTEAFF.

In this sample, this clone turned up a few times. The V gene is TRBV13, the J gene TRBJ1-1; maybe TRBD1 (6 bases). With 5 bases removed from V and 0 bases from J, the gap between germline ends came to 10 bases. The V gene's germline CDR1 is PRHDT and CDR2 FYEKMQ (reference sequence). The CDR3 is 14 residues long. The CDR3 protein is CASSIWTVNTEAFF. The CDR3 nucleotides read TGTGCCAGCAGCATCTGGACAGTGAACACTGAAGCTTTCTTT.

The rearrangement uses TRBV9 and TRBJ2-5; 9 positions agree with TRBD1. Germline V gene data show CDR1 as SGDLS and CDR2 as YYNGEE. The CDR3 has 15 amino acids. V gave up 0 bases and J gave up 5 bases; unmatched junction bases: 5. The CDR3 here is CASSVGTGGQETQYF. Written as DNA, the CDR3 is TGTGCCAGCAGCGTAGGCACAGGGGGCCAGGAGACCCAGTACTTC.

The rearrangement links TRBV6-1 to TRBJ1-1; D ambiguous. The CDR3 contains 10 residues. Germline V CDR1 and CDR2: MNHNS, SASEGT. Trimming shortened V by 8 bases and J by 3 bases, and 4 bases separated the two germline ends. CDR3 region: CASLDTEAFF. The CDR3 nucleotides are TGTGCCAGCCTCGACACTGAAGCTTTCTTT.

In this sample, this clone turned up once. The chain links TRBV7-2 to TRBJ1-2, with 8 bases aligning to TRBD1. The CDR3 is made up of 16 amino acids. Germline CDR1 and CDR2: SGHTA and FQGNSA. V was pared by 1 base and J by 3 bases, with 7 bases of the junction left unmatched. The CDR3 nucleotides read TGTGCCAGCAGCTTAGTCGGGCAGGGGGCAGACTATGGCTACACCTTC. Translating it yields CASSLVGQGADYGYTF.

This clone turned up a few times. The chain combines TRBV19 with TRBJ1-5; D possibly corresponds to TRBD1 (6 bases). CDR3 length: 17 amino acids. The V end was cut by 5 bases, the J end by 6 bases, with 23 bases between. Germline CDR1 reads LNHDA; CDR2 reads SQIVND (reference sequence). The CDR3 DNA reads TGTGCCAGTAGTTTCCCCCATACAGGGTCCGTGAGTCAGCCCCAGCATTTT. This sequence encodes CASSFPHTGSVSQPQHF.

The genes are TRBV7-9 and TRBJ1-4; 11 bases line up with TRBD1. This CDR3 has 17 residues. Germline trimming cut 3 bases from V and 2 bases from J; bases unmatched to any gene: 5. Germline CDR1 and CDR2: SEHNR and FQNEAQ (reference sequence). In DNA, the CDR3 is TGTGCCAGCAGCTTGGGGGACAGGGGGACCACTAATGAAAAACTGTTTTTT. It translates to CASSLGDRGTTNEKLFF.

Notes on this clone: Because the CDR3 is missing its conserved closing phenylalanine or tryptophan, this is likely a read error. The chain recombines TRBV2 with TRBJ1-2; unclear D gene. This CDR3 comprises 15 residues. V dropped 4 bases and J dropped 2 bases, with 14 bases sitting between them. The germline V gene encodes CDR1 SNHLY and CDR2 FYNNEI. The CDR3 sequence is CASSAAGVSNYGYTV. The CDR3 DNA reads TGTGCCAGCAGTGCGGCCGGGGTTTCCAACTATGGCTACACCGTC.